The text below deals with one T cell receptor beta chain. As yet, its antigen is unknown. This entry comes from a study of T cell responses to AZD1222 COVID-19 vaccine. Sequencing was performed with immunoSEQ multiplex PCR; in TCRdb, only in-frame clones are kept and a portion is missing. The sample lists about 150,000 clones, approximately 88% occurring once. Study-wide points: Donors were chiefly white British, with a greater number of females, and clonal diversity was perhaps underestimated. Reportedly, nearly half the spike-specific TCRs target unmutated variant regions.

From germline, CDR1 is SQVTM and CDR2 ANQGSEA. This CDR3 is 14 amino acids long. The V end was cut by 2 bases, the J end by 1 base, with 11 bases between. The TCR sequence derives from an adult who received the MenACWY meningococcal vaccine as a control. The gene calls are TRBV29-1 and TRBJ1-1; D is perhaps TRBD1 (5 bases). Material: peripheral blood, obtained 28 days after the second dose of the MenACWY control vaccine. CDR3 coding DNA: TGCAGCGTTGAACTGGCCAGGGCGAACACTGAAGCTTTCTTT. Translated: CSVELARANTEAFF.